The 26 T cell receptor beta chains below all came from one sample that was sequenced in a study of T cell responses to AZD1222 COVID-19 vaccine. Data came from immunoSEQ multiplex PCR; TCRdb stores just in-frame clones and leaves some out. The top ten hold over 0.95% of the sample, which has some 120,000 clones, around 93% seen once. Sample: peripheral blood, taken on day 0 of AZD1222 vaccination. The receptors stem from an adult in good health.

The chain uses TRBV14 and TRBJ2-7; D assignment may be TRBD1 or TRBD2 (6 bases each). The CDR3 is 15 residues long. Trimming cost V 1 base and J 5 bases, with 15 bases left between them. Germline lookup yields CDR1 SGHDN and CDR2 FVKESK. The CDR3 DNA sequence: TGTGCCAGCAGCCAAGGAGGGGGGTCCTTCCACGAGCAGTACTTC. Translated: CASSQGGGSFHEQYF.

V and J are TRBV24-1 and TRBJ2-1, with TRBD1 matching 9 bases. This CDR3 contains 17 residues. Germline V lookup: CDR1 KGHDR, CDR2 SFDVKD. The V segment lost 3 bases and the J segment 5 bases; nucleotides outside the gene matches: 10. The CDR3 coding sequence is TGTGCCACCAGTGATGGGCCCGGGACAGGGATCCACAATGAGCAGTTCTTC. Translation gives CATSDGPGTGIHNEQFF.

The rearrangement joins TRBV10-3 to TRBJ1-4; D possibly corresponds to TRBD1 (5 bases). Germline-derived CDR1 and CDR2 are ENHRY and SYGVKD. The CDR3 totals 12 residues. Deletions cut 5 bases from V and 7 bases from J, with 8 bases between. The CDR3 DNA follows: TGTGCCATCAGTCAGGGTAGTGAAAAACTGTTTTTT. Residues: CAISQGSEKLFF.

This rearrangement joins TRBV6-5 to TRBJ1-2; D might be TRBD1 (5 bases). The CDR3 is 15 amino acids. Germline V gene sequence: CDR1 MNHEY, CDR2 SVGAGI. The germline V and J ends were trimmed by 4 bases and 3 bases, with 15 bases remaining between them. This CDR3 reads CASSSPRGGDYGYTF. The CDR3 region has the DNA TGTGCCAGCAGTTCCCCTAGGGGCGGAGACTATGGCTACACCTTC.

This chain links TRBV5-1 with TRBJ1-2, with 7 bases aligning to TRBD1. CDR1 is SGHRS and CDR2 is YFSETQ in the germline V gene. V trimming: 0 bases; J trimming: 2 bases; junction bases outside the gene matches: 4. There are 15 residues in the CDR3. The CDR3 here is CASSLEAGGNYGYTF. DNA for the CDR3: TGCGCCAGCAGCTTGGAGGCAGGGGGAAACTATGGCTACACCTTC.

The CDR3 nucleotides are TGTGCCACCAGCAGTGACCCGAAACCTAGCGGGATATCAGGCGAGCAGTACTTC. Amino acids: CATSSDPKPSGISGEQYF. The rearrangement links TRBV15 to TRBJ2-7; 9 nucleotides align to TRBD2. The germline gives CDR1 LNHNV, CDR2 YYDKDF (reference sequence). The CDR3 is 18 amino acids. V lost 3 bases to trimming and J lost 6 bases; unmatched junction nucleotides: 18.

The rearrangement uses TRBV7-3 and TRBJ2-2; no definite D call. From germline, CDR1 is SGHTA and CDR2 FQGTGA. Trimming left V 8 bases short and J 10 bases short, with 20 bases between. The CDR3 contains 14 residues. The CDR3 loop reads CASAANIPSLELFF. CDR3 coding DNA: TGTGCCAGCGCAGCGAATATCCCGTCCTTGGAGCTGTTTTTT.

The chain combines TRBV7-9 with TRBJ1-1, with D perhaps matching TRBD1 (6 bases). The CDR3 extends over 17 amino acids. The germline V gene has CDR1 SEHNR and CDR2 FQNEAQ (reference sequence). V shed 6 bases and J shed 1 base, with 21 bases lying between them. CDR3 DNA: TGTGCCAGCAGTCACCCACAGGGTTCCATCTCGAACACTGAAGCTTTCTTT. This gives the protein CASSHPQGSISNTEAFF.

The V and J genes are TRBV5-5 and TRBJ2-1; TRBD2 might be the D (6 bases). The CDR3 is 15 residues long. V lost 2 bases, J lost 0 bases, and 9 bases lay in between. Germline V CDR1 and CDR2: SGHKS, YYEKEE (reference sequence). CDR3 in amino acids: CASSFTGSSYNEQFF. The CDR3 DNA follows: TGTGCCAGCAGCTTTACCGGGAGCTCCTACAATGAGCAGTTCTTC.

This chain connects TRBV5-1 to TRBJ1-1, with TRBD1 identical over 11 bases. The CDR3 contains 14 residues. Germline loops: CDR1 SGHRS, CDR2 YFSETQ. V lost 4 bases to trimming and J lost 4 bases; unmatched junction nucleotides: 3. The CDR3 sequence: CASSPGTGGTEAFF. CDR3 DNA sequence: TGCGCCAGCAGCCCAGGGACAGGGGGCACTGAAGCTTTCTTT.

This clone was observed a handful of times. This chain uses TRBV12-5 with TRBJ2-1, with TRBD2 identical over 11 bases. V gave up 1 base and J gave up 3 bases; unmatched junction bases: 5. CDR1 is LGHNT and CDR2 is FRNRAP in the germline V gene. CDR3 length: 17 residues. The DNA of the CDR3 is TGTGCTAGTGGTTTGGGATTAGCGGGAGGGGTCTACAATGAGCAGTTCTTC. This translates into CASGLGLAGGVYNEQFF.

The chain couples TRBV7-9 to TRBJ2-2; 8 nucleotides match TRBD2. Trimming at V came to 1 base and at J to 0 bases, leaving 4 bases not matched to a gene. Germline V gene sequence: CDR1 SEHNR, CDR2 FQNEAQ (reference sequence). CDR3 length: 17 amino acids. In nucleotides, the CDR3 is TGTGCCAGCAGCTTAGAGCCGGGACTAGCGAACACCGGGGAGCTGTTTTTT. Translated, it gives CASSLEPGLANTGELFF.

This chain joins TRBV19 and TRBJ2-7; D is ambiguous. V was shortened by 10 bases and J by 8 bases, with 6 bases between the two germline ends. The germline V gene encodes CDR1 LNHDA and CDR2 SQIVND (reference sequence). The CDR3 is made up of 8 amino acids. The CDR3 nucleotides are TGTGCCAACCTCAAGCAGTACTTC. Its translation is CANLKQYF.

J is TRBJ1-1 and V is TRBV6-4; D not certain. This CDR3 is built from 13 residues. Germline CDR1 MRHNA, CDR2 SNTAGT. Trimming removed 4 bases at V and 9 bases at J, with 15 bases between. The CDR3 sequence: CASSGKPGFKAFF. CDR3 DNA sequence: TGTGCCAGCAGTGGGAAACCGGGATTCAAAGCTTTCTTT.

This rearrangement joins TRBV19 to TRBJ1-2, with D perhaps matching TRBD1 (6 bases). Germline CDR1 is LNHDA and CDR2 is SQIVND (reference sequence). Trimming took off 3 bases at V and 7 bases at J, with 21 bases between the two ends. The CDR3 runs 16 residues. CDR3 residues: CASSIRRGGGGGGYTF. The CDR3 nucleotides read TGTGCCAGTAGTATCCGCCGGGGCGGGGGCGGAGGTGGCTACACCTTC.

The CDR3 loop reads CASTGVVETQYF. The CDR3 DNA follows: TGTGCCAGCACGGGGGTAGTAGAGACCCAGTACTTC. J is TRBJ2-5 and V is TRBV2, with a tentative D call TRBD2 (6 bases). The germline V gene encodes CDR1 SNHLY and CDR2 FYNNEI. The CDR3 consists of 12 residues. V was cut by 7 bases and J by 4 bases, with 10 bases left in between.

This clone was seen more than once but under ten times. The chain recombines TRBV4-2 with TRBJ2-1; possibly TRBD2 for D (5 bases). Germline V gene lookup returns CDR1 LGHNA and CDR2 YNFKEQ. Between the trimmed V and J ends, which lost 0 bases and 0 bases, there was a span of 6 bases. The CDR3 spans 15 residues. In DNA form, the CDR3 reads TGTGCCAGCAGCCAAGATGAGGGCTCCTACAATGAGCAGTTCTTC. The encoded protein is CASSQDEGSYNEQFF.

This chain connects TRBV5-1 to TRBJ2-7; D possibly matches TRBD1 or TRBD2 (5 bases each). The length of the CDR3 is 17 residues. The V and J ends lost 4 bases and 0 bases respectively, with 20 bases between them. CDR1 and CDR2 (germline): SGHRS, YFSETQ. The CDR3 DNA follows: TGCGCCAGCAGCCCTTATAGAGGGACGGTCGTCTCCTACGAGCAGTACTTC. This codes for CASSPYRGTVVSYEQYF.

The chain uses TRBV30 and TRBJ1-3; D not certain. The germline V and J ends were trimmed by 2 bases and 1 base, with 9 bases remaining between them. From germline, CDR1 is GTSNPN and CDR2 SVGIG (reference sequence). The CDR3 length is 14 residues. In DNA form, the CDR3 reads TGTGCCTGGAGTAGATGGGGTTCTGGAAACACCATATATTTT. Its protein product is CAWSRWGSGNTIYF.

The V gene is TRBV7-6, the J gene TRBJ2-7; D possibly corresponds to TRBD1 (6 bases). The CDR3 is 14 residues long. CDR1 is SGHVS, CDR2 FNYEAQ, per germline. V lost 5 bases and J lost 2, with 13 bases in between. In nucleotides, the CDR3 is TGTGCCAGCAGCCCACGGACAGAACCCTACGAGCAGTACTTC. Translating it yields CASSPRTEPYEQYF.

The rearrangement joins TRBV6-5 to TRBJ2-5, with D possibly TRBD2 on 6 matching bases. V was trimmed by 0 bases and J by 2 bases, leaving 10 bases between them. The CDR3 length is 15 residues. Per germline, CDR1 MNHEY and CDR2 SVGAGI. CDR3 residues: CASSYSEGGQETQYF. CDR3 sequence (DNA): TGTGCCAGCAGTTACTCGGAGGGAGGACAAGAGACCCAGTACTTC.

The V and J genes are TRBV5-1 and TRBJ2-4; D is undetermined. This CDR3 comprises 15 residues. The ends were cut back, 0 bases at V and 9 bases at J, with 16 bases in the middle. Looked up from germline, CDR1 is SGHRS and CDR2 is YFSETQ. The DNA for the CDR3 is TGCGCCAGCAGCTTGGTCTCCGGTGGAGCGAGCATTCAGTACTTC. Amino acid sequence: CASSLVSGGASIQYF.

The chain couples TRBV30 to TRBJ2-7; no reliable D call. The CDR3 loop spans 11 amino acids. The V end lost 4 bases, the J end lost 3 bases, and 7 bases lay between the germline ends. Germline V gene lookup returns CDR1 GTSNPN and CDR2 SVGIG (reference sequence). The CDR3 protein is CAWNTVYEQYF. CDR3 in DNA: TGTGCCTGGAACACGGTCTACGAGCAGTACTTC.

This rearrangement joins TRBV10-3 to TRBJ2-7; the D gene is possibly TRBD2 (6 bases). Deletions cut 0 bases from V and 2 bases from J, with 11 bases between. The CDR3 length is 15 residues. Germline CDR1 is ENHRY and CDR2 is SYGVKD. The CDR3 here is CAISESLGGPYEQYF. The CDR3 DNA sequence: TGTGCCATCAGTGAGTCGTTAGGAGGGCCCTACGAGCAGTACTTC.

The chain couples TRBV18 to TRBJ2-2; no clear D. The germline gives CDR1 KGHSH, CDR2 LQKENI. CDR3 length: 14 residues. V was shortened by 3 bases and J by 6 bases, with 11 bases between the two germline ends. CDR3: CASSPDLSPGELFF. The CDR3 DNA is TGTGCCAGCTCACCCGATCTATCCCCCGGGGAGCTGTTTTTT.

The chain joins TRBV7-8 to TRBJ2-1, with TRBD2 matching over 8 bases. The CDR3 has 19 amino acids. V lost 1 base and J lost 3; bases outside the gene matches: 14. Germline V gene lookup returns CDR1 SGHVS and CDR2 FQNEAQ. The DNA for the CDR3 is TGTGCCAGCAGCTTAGGGTTAATCGGGAGCGGGAGATACTACAATGAGCAGTTCTTC. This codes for CASSLGLIGSGRYYNEQFF.